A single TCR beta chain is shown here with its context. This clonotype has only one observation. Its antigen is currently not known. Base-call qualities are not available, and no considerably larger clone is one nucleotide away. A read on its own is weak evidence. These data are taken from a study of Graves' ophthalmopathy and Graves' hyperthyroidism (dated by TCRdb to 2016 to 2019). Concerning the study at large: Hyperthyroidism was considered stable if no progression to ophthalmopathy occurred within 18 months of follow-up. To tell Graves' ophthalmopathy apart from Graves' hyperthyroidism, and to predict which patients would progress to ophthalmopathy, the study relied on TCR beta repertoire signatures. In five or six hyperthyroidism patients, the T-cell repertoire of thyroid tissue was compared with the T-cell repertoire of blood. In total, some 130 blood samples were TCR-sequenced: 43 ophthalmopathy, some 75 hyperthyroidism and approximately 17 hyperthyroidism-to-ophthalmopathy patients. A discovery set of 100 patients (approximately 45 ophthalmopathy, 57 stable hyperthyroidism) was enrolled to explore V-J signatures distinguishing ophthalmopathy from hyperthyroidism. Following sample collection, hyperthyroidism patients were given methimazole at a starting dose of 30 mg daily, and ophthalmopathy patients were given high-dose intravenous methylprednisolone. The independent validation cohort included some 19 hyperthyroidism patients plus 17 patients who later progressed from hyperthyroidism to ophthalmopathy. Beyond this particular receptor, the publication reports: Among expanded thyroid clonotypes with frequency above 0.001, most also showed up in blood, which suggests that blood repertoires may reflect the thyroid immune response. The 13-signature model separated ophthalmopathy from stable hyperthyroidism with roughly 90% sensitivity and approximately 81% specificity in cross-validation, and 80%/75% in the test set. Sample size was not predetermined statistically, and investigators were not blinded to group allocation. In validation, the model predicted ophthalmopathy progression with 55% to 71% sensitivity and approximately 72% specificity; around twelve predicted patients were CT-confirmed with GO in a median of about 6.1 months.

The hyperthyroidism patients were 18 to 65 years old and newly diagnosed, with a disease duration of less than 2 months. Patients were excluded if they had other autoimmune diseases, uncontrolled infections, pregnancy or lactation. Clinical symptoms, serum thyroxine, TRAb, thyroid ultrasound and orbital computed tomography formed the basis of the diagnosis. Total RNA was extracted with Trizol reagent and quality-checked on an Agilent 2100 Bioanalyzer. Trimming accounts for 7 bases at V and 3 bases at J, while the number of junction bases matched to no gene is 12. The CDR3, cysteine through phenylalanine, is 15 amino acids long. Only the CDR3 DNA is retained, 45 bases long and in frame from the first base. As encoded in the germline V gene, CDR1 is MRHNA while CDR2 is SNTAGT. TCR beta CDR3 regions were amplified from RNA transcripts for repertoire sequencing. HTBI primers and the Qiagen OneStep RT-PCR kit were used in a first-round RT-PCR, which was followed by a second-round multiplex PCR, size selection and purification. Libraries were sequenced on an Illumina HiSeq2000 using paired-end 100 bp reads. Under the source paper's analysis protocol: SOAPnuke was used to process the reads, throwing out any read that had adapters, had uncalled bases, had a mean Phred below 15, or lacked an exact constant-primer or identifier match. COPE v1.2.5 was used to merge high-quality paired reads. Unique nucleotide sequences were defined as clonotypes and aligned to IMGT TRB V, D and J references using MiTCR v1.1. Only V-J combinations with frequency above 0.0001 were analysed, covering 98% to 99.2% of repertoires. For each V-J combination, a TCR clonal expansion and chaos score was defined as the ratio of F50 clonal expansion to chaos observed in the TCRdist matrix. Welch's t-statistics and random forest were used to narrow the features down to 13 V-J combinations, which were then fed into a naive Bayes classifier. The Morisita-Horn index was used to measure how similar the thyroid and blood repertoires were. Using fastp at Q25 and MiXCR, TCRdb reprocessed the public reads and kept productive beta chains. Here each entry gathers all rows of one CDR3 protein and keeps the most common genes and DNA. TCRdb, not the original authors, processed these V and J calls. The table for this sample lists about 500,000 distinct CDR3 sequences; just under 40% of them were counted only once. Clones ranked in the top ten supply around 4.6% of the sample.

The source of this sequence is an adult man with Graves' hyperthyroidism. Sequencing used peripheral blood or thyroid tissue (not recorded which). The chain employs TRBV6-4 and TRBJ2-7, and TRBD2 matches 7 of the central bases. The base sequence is TGTGCCAGCATAAGGAGGGCGGGAGTGCTCTACGAGCAGTACTTC. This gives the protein CASIRRAGVLYEQYF.